This TCR beta chain was sequenced for a study of long-term antiretroviral therapy in people with HIV. Notes on the study in general: Repertoire composition at all time points was dominated by clones that had expanded before ART. Information pertaining to ART adherence, viral resistance or therapeutic modifications was not obtained.

Notes on this clone: Its matching antigen is unknown.

Germline assignment: CDR1 LNHDA and CDR2 SQIVND (reference sequence). Between the trimmed V and J ends, which lost 1 base and 4 bases, there was a span of 13 bases. The CDR3 totals 15 residues. Researchers ran immunoSEQ v3.0 at survey level. The method was immunoSEQ multiplex PCR; TCRdb's version includes in-frame clones alone and lacks a portion of them. The profile covers under 15,000 clones, with around 77% appearing a single time and roughly an eighth taken by the ten largest. Per individual, the PBMC samples numbered at least one pre-ART and at least two post-ART. The source was unsorted PBMCs, collected 1.3 years after starting antiretroviral therapy. The receptor comes from a woman in her late teens or twenties with HIV. This sequence joins TRBV19 and TRBJ1-2; tentatively, D is TRBD1 (6 bases). The CDR3 DNA reads TGTGCCAGTAGTATAGCGGCCGGGGGCGGCTATGGCTACACCTTC. It encodes CASSIAAGGGYGYTF.